The 18 T cell receptor beta chains presented below share a single source sample, sequenced in a study of somatic mutations in cytotoxic T cells in rheumatoid arthritis. Measured with immunoSEQ multiplex PCR; TCRdb has only the in-frame clones, and not every one. Of some 12,000 clones listed, roughly 68% are singletons. The source material was CD8+ T cells sorted from blood. These receptors were obtained from a man aged 55 to 70 in good health.

The chain combines TRBV11-3 with TRBJ2-5, with 8 bases matching TRBD2. V shed 4 bases, J shed 5 bases, and the junction held 15 bases outside the gene matches. Germline lookup yields CDR1 SGHNT and CDR2 YENEEA. The CDR3 length is 17 residues. The CDR3 loop reads CASSSRQSGGGSETQYF. The CDR3 region has the DNA TGTGCCAGCAGCTCCCGACAGAGCGGGGGAGGATCGGAGACCCAGTACTTC.

This clone was seen a single time. The rearrangement uses TRBV6-5 and TRBJ1-1; D uncertain. With 0 bases removed from V and 4 bases from J, the gap between germline ends came to 6 bases. Looked up from germline, CDR1 is MNHEY and CDR2 is SVGAGI. The CDR3 has 13 amino acids. In DNA, the CDR3 is TGTGCCAGCAGTTACTCCGCCGCCACTGAAGCTTTCTTT. Translated: CASSYSAATEAFF.

As for this clone: One end of the junction varies from germline; a read error may be responsible. The chain carries TRBV6-5 and TRBJ1-2; D not resolved. Germline V gene sequence: CDR1 MNHEY, CDR2 SVGAGI. The CDR3 sequence is 15 residues long. For the CDR3, the DNA is TGTGCCAGTAGTTACTCGGGGAACTCTTACTATGGCTACACCTTC. Translation: CASSYSGNSYYGYTF.

This clone was observed a handful of times. V is TRBV7-6 and J is TRBJ2-5; a possible D gene is TRBD2 (6 bases). The CDR3 extends over 14 amino acids. The germline gives CDR1 SGHVS, CDR2 FNYEAQ. V dropped 2 bases and J dropped 4 bases, with 11 bases sitting between them. The CDR3 DNA sequence: TGTGCCAGCAGCTTATCGGAGGGCCGAGAGACCCAGTACTTC. It encodes CASSLSEGRETQYF.

Only one count was recorded for this clone. The J gene is TRBJ2-5, the V gene TRBV27; tentative D call: TRBD1 (6 bases). V shed 5 bases and J shed 0 bases, with 16 bases lying between them. Germline V gives CDR1 MNHEY, CDR2 SMNVEV (reference sequence). This CDR3 is built from 16 residues. CDR3 sequence: CASSGRGPQYQETQYF. The CDR3 DNA reads TGTGCCAGCAGTGGCAGGGGCCCCCAGTACCAAGAGACCCAGTACTTC.

The CDR3 is CASSVFEKLFF. CDR3 coding DNA: TGTGCCAGTAGTGTTTTTGAAAAACTGTTTTTT. The rearrangement uses TRBV19 and TRBJ1-4; D call uncertain. Trimming took off 5 bases at V and 7 bases at J, with 5 bases between the two ends. The CDR3 is 11 amino acids. The germline V gene encodes CDR1 LNHDA and CDR2 SQIVND (reference sequence).

V and J are TRBV2 and TRBJ2-3, with TRBD2 matching over 11 bases. CDR1 and CDR2 from the germline V gene are SNHLY and FYNNEI. Unmatched junction bases numbered 5, after V lost 3 bases and J lost 6 bases. This CDR3 comprises 15 residues. As DNA, the CDR3 is TGTGCCAGCAGTGAGGAGGGACTAGCGGCGGATACGCAGTATTTT. It encodes CASSEEGLAADTQYF.

The CDR3 sequence: CASSDRQTSMNTEAFF. The CDR3 DNA is TGTGCCAGCAGCGACCGACAGACGTCCATGAACACTGAAGCTTTCTTT. The chain has TRBV9 and TRBJ1-1; tentative D call: TRBD1 (5 bases). The CDR3 extends over 16 amino acids. Trimming shortened V by 3 bases and J by 0 bases, and 15 bases separated the two germline ends. Germline CDR1 is SGDLS and CDR2 is YYNGEE.

CDR3 residues: CASSLQLEDYEQYF. In DNA, the CDR3 is TGTGCCAGCAGCTTACAACTAGAGGACTACGAGCAGTACTTC. The chain is built from TRBV7-8 and TRBJ2-7; D might be TRBD2 (5 bases). V shed 2 bases and J shed 3 bases, with 11 bases lying between them. The CDR3 totals 14 residues. Germline assignment: CDR1 SGHVS and CDR2 FQNEAQ. Together with reference TRBV7-8 and TRBJ2-7, the CDR3 gives the full variable domain: GAGVSQSPRYKVAKRGQDVALRCDPISGHVSLFWYQQALGQGPEFLTYFQNEAQLDKSGLPSDRFFAERPEGSVSTLKIQRTQQEDSAVYLCASSLQLEDYEQYFGPGTRLTVT.

This clone occurred a few times. The chain couples TRBV6-1 to TRBJ2-1, with 7 bases aligning to TRBD1. The CDR3 sequence is 13 residues long. From germline, CDR1 is MNHNS and CDR2 SASEGT. Germline trimming cut 4 bases from V and 3 bases from J; bases unmatched to any gene: 0. The CDR3 DNA sequence: TGTGCCAGCAGTGGGGACAGCTACAATGAGCAGTTCTTC. It translates to CASSGDSYNEQFF.

The V and J genes are TRBV4-3 and TRBJ2-1, with 9 bases lining up with TRBD2. V lost 1 base, J lost 1 base, and 2 bases stayed unmatched. Germline V lookup: CDR1 LGHNA, CDR2 YSLEER. The CDR3 runs to 16 residues. CDR3 loop: CASSQALAGSYNEQFF. The CDR3 bases are TGCGCCAGCAGCCAAGCCCTAGCGGGGTCCTACAATGAGCAGTTCTTC.

This clone was detected once. This chain uses TRBV6-1 with TRBJ1-4; possible D gene TRBD1, 6 bases. From germline, CDR1 is MNHNS and CDR2 SASEGT. There are 14 residues in the CDR3. This chain's CDR3 is CACAGQQTNEKLFF. The CDR3 coding sequence is TGTGCATGCGCTGGACAGCAAACTAATGAAAAACTGTTTTTT.

V is TRBV14 and J is TRBJ2-7, with 8 positions matching TRBD2. Germline lookup yields CDR1 SGHDN and CDR2 FVKESK. V gave up 3 bases and J gave up 0 bases; unmatched junction bases: 4. CDR3 length equals 15 residues. The CDR3: CASSHSGESSYEQYF. The DNA of the CDR3 is TGTGCCAGCAGCCATAGCGGGGAGAGCTCCTACGAGCAGTACTTC.

This chain uses TRBV7-9 with TRBJ2-1; D gene unclear. V dropped 3 bases and J dropped 8 bases, with 11 bases sitting between them. From germline, CDR1 is SEHNR and CDR2 FQNEAQ (reference sequence). CDR3 size: 13 residues. The CDR3 DNA reads TGTGCCAGCAGCTTGTTCACTACCGATGAGCAGTTCTTC. It encodes CASSLFTTDEQFF.

The chain is built from TRBV5-4 and TRBJ2-1, with 14 positions matching TRBD2. The ends lost 4 bases at V and 7 bases at J; junction bases unmatched: 4. In germline, CDR1 is SGHNT, CDR2 YYREEE (reference sequence). The CDR3 has 15 amino acids. CDR3 coding DNA: TGTGCCAGCAGCCCATGGACTAGCGGGGGGAATGAGCAGTTCTTC. The encoded protein is CASSPWTSGGNEQFF.

In this sample, this clone turned up once. This rearrangement joins TRBV6-5 to TRBJ2-7; a possible D gene is TRBD2 (7 bases). Per the germline V gene, CDR1 is MNHEY and CDR2 is SVGAGI. The length of the CDR3 is 15 residues. With 8 bases removed from V and 7 bases from J, the gap between germline ends came to 24 bases. The CDR3 is CASSPGAGASREQYF. CDR3 in DNA: TGTGCCAGCTCCCCGGGGGCGGGAGCCTCCCGGGAGCAGTACTTC.

This clone has more than one count but fewer than ten. The chain carries TRBV6-1 and TRBJ2-5; D may be TRBD2 (6 bases). CDR1 is MNHNS and CDR2 is SASEGT in the germline V gene. Trimming stripped 6 bases from V and 3 bases from J, with 8 bases between. This CDR3 region has 12 residues. DNA of the CDR3: TGTGCCAGCAGAGGGGAGGAAGAGACCCAGTACTTC. This gives the protein CASRGEEETQYF.

J is TRBJ2-7 and V is TRBV6-5, with 9 bases matching TRBD1. Germline-derived CDR1 and CDR2 are MNHEY and SVGAGI. The CDR3 is made up of 13 amino acids. Trimming cost V 5 bases and J 4 bases; bases outside gene matches: 3. This chain's CDR3 is CASSGGTGYEQYF. The CDR3 nucleotides are TGTGCCAGCAGTGGAGGGACAGGGTACGAGCAGTACTTC.